The following is a T cell receptor (beta chain) sequence with its context. Its matching antigen is unknown. Data came from immunoSEQ multiplex PCR; TCRdb stores just in-frame clones and leaves some out. The sample shows around 150,000 clones, around 73% of them seen only once. This specimen belongs to a study of PD-1 blockade in classical Hodgkin lymphoma. This CDR3 spans 14 amino acids. Germline-derived CDR1 and CDR2 are SEHNR and FQNEAQ (reference sequence). V gave up 1 base and J gave up 5 bases, with 10 bases separating them. Each patient's relapse followed autologous stem cell transplantation, and brentuximab vedotin exposure varied. Classifying best responses yielded complete response, partial response or progressive disease. Study-wide points: After ASCT, patients who started nivolumab under 1 year later were excluded. There was a significant rise in CD4+ TCR diversity by C4D1, with no such rise for CD8+. Healthy donors were reported to have higher baseline TCR diversity than newly diagnosed patients.

This specimen was peripheral blood mononuclear cells (PBMCs), taken before the second cycle of nivolumab. The clonotype was recovered from a human donor with classical Hodgkin lymphoma. This chain joins TRBV7-9 and TRBJ2-3; tentative D call: TRBD2 (6 bases). Here the CDR3 DNA reads TGTGCCAGCAGCTTAGGAGGAGGGGTAGATACGCAGTATTTT. Amino acid sequence: CASSLGGGVDTQYF.